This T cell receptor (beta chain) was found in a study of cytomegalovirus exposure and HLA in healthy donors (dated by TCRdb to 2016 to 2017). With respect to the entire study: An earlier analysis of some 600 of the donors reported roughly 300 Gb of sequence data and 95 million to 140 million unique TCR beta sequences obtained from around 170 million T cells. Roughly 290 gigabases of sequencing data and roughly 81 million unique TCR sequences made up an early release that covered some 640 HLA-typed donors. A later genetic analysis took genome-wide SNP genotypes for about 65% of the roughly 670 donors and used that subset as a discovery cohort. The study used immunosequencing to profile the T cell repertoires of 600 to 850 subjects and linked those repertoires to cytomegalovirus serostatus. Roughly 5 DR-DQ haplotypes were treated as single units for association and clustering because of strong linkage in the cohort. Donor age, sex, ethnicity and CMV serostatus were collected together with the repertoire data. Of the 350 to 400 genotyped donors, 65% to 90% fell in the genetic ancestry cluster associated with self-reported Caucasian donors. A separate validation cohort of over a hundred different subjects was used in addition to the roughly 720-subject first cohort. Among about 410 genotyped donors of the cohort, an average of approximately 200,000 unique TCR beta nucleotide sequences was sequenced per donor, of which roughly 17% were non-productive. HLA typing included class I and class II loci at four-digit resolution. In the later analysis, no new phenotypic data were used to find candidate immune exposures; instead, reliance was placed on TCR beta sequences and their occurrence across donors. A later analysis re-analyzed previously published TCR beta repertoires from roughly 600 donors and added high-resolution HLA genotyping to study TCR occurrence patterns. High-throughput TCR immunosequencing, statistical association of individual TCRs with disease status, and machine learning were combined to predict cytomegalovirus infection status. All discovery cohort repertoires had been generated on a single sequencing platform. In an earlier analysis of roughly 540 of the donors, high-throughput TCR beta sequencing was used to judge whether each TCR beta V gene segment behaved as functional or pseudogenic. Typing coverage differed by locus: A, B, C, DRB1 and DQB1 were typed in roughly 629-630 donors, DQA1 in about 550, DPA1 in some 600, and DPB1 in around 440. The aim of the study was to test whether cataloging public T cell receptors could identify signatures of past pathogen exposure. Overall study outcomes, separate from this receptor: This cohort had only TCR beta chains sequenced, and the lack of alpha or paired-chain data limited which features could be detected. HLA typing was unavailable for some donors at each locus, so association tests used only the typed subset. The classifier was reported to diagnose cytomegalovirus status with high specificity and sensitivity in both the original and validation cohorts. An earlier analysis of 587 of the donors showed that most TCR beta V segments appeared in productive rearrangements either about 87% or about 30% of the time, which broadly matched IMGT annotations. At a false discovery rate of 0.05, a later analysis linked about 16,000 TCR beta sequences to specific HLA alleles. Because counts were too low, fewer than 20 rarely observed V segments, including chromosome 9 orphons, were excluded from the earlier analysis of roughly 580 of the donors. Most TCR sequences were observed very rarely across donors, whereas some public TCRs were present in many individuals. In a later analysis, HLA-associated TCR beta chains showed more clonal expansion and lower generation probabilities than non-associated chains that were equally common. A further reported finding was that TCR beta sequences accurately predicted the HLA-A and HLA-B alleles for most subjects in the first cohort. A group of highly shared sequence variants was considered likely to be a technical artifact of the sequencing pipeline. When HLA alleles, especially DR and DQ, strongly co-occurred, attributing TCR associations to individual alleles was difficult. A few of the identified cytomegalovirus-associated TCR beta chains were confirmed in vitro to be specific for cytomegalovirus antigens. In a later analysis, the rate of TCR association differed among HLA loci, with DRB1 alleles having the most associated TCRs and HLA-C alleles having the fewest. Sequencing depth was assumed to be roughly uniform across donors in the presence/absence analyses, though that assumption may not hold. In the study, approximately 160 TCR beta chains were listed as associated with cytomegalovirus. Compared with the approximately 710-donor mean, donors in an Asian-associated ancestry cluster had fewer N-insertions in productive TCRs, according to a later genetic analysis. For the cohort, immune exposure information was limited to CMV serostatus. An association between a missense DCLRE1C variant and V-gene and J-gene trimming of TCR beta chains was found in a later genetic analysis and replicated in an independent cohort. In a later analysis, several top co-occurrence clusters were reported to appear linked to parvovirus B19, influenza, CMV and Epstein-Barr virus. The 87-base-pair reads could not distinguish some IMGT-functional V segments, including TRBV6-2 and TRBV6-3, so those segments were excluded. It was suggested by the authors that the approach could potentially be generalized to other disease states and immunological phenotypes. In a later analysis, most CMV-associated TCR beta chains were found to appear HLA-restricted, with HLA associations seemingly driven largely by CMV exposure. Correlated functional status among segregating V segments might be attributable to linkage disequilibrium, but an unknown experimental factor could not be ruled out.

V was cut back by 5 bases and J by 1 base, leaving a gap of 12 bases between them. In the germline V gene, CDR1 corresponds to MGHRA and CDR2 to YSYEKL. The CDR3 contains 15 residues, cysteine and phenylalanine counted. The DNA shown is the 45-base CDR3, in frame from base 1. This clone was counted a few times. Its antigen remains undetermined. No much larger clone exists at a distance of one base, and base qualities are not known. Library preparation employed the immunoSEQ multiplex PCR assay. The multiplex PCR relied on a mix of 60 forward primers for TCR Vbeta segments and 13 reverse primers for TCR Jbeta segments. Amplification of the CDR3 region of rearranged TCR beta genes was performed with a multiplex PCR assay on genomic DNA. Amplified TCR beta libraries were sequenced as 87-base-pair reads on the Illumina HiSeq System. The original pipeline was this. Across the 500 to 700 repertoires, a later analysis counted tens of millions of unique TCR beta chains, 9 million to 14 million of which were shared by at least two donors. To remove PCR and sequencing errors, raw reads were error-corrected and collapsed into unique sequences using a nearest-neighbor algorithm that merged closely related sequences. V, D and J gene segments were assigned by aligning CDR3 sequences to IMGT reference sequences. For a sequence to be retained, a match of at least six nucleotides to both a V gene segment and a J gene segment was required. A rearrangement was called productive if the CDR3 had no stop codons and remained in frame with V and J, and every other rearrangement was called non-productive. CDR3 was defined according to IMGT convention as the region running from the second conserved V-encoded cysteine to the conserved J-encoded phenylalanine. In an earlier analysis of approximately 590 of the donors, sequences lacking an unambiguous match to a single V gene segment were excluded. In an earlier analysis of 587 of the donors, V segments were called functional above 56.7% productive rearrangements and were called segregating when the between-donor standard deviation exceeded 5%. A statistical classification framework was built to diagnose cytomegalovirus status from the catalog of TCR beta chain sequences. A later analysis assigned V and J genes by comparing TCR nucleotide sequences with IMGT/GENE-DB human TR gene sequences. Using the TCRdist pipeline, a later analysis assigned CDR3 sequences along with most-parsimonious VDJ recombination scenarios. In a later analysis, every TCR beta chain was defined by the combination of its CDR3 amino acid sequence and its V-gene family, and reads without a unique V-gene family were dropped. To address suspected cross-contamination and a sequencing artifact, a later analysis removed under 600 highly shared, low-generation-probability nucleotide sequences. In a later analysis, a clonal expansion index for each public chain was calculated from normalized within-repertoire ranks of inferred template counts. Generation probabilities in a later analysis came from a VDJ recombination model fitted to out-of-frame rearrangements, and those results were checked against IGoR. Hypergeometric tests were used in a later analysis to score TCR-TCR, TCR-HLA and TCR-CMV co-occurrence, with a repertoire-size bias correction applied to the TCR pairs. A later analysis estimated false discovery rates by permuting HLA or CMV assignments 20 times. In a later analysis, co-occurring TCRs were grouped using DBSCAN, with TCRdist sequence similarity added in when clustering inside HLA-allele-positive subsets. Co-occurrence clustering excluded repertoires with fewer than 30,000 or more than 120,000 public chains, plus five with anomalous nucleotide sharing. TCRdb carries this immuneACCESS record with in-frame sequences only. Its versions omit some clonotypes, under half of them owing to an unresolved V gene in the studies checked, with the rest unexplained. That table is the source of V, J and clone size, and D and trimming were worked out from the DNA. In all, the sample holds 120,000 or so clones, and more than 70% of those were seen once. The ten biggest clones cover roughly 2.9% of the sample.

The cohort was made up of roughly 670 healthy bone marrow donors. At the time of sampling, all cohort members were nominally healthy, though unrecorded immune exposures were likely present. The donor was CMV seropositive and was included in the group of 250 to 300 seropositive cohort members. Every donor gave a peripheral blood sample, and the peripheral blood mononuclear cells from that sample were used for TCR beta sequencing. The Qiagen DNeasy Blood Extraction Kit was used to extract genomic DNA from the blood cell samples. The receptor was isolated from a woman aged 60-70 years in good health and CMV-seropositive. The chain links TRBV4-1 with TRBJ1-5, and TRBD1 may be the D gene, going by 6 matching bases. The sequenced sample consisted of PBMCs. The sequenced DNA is TGCGCCAGCAGCACAGGGTGGCTAAGCAATCAGCCCCAGCATTTT. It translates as CASSTGWLSNQPQHF.